This T cell receptor (beta chain) emerged from a study of graft-versus-host responses after intestinal transplantation. Whole-study findings and limits: Recipient-marrow GvH clones were detected, some having first appeared in ileum or blood. Early after transplant, HvG declines were associated with peak levels of circulating GvH clones.

The trim removed 3 bases at V and 7 bases at J, leaving 0 bases unmatched. Germline V gives CDR1 SNHLY, CDR2 FYNNEI. The CDR3 is 14 amino acids. Data came from immunoSEQ multiplex PCR; TCRdb stores just in-frame clones and leaves some out. This table holds over 55,000 clones, 90% found once. This clone was seen only a few times. Its antigen is not known. The chain is built from TRBV2 and TRBJ2-1; 13 positions match TRBD2. The source is a human donor who received an intestinal transplant. The sequencing used unstimulated CD8+ T cells sorted from spleen or lymph node cells, collected before intestinal transplant. Written as DNA, the CDR3 is TGTGCCAGCAGTGAGACTAGCGGGAGGAATGAGCAGTTCTTC. Protein sequence: CASSETSGRNEQFF.